This TCR beta chain was found in a study of Graves' ophthalmopathy and Graves' hyperthyroidism. Looking at the study overall: Sampling took place at initial diagnosis, with peripheral blood obtained before any treatment. General study points: Blood samples also showed most expanded thyroid clonotypes exceeding 0.001 frequency.

This clonotype turned up a few times. Antigen: not known. The sequenced template was RNA, covering the TCR beta CDR3 region. Amplification began with first-round RT-PCR using HTBI primers, then second-round multiplex PCR was performed. A single record per CDR3 protein comes from TCRdb applying MiXCR to the multiplex PCR reads. The sample holds about 220,000 distinct CDR3 sequences; roughly 21% are singletons and the top ten take roughly 40%. The ends lost 4 bases at V and 0 bases at J; junction bases unmatched: 11. The germline CDR1 and CDR2 sequences are KGHSH and LQKENI. The CDR3 runs 19 residues. Thyroid ultrasound, orbital computed tomography, TRAb, serum thyroxine and clinical symptoms formed the basis of diagnosis. As the starting material, approximately 10 ml of fresh peripheral blood yielded the PBMCs.

V usage is TRBV18 and J usage is TRBJ1-6, with 8 bases matching TRBD1. Sequenced: peripheral blood. This clonotype originated in a woman in her forties or fifties with Graves' ophthalmopathy. CDR3 in DNA: TGTGCCAGCTCACTGAACAGACAGGGGTCCAGCTCCTATAATTCACCCCTCCACTTT. This codes for CASSLNRQGSSSYNSPLHF.